This TCR beta chain was captured in a study of CD8 T cells in Susac syndrome. The RNA, about 0.45 to 1 ug, was put through reverse transcription using random hexamers. TCRdb itself ran the immunoSEQ multiplex PCR reads through MiXCR, one entry per CDR3 protein. The repertoire holds 150,000 or so distinct CDR3 sequences, with less than 97% as singletons. The germline CDR1 and CDR2 sequences are MDHEN and SYDVKM. V was pared by 5 bases and J by 9 bases, with 3 bases of the junction left unmatched. This CDR3 has 12 amino acids. The V gene is TRBV28, the J gene TRBJ2-2, with 7 bases fitting TRBD1. Sequencing was performed on CD8+ T cells from PBMCs. The clonotype originates from a human donor with multiple sclerosis. The CDR3 is CASSLTGWELFF. The CDR3 region has the DNA TGTGCCAGCAGTCTGACAGGGTGGGAGCTGTTTTTT.